This T cell receptor beta chain emerged from a study of siplizumab effects on memory and regulatory T cells. Kept together in coculture, the mixed lymphocyte reaction cells spent five to six days at 37°C. Responder PBMCs underwent CFSE labelling, stimulator PBMCs underwent Violet Dye labelling, and both were mixed at 1:1. Concerning this clone: Antigen specificity is unknown.

Regarding the study as a whole: Siplizumab significantly decreased alloreactive sequences from unstimulated CD4+ memory cells. With siplizumab, mappable alloreactive CD4+ clones averaged roughly 65% Treg-derived, versus around 28% in controls.

The protocol was immunoSEQ multiplex PCR, while the TCRdb copy is restricted to in-frame clones and leaves out a portion. The sample includes just under 20,000 clones, around 43% of them seen just once. This clonotype was sampled from a human donor in good health; the cells came from an allogeneic mixed lymphocyte reaction. Some clones in this sample may be carry-over from other donors' samples. The sample taken for sequencing was CFSE-low (dividing) CD4+ T cells sorted from an allogeneic mixed lymphocyte reaction.

The CDR3 loop is CASSVGPLTFAEQYF. The DNA of the CDR3 is TGTGCCAGCAGCGTCGGCCCCTTGACGTTTGCCGAGCAGTACTTC. The chain couples TRBV9 to TRBJ2-7; D is unclear. This CDR3 is 15 amino acids long. Germline V gene data show CDR1 as SGDLS and CDR2 as YYNGEE. V lost 2 bases, J lost 6 bases, and 18 bases lay in between.